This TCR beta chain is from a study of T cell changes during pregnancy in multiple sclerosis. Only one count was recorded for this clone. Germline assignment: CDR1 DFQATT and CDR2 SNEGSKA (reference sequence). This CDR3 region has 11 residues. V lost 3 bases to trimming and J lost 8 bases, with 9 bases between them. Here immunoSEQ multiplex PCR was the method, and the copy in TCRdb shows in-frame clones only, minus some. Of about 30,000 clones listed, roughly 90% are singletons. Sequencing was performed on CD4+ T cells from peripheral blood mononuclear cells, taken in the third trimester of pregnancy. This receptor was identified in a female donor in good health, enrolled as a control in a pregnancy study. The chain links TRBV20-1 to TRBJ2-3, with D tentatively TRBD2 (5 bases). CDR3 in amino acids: CSASARGTQYF. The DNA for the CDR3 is TGCAGTGCTAGTGCACGGGGTACGCAGTATTTT.